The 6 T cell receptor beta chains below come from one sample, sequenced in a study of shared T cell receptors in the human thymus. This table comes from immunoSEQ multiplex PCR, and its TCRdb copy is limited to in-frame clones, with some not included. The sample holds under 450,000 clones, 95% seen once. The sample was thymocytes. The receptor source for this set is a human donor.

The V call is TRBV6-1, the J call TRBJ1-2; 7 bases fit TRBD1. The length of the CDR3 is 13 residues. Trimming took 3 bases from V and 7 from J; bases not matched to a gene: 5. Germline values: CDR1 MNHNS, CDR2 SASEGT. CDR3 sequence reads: CASSEFRGGGYTF. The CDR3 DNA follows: TGTGCCAGCAGTGAGTTCAGGGGGGGTGGCTACACCTTC.

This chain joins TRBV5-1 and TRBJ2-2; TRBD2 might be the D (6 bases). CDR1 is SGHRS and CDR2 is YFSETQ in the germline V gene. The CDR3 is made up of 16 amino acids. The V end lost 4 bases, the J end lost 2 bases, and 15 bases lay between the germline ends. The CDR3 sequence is CASSDPTRGNTGELFF. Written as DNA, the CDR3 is TGCGCCAGCAGCGACCCGACGCGGGGCAACACCGGGGAGCTGTTTTTT.

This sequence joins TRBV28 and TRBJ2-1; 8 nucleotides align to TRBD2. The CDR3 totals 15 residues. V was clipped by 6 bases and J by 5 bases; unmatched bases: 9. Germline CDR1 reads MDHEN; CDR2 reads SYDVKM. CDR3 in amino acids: CASSNQREFHNEQFF. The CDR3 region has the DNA TGTGCCAGCAGCAACCAGCGGGAGTTCCACAATGAGCAGTTCTTC. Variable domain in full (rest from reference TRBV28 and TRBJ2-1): DVKVTQSSRYLVKRTGEKVFLECVQDMDHENMFWYRQDPGLGLRLIYFSYDVKMKEKGDIPEGYSVSREKKERFSLILESASTNQTSMYLCASSNQREFHNEQFFGPGTRLTVL.

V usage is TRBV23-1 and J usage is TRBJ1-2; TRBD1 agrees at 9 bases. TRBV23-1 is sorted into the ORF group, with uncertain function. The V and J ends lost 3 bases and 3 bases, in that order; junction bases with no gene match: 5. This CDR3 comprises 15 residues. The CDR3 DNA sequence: TGCGCCAGCAGTCATGACAGGGGGTCCTACTATGGCTACACCTTC. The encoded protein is CASSHDRGSYYGYTF.

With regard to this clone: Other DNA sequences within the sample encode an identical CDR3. CDR3 DNA sequence: TGTGCCAGCAGTTTCACCTACGAGCAGTACTTC. Translated, it gives CASSFTYEQYF. The V gene is TRBV28, the J gene TRBJ2-7; D is unclear. The CDR3 is 11 residues long. Trimming removed 3 bases from V and 2 bases from J, with 2 bases in between. The germline V gene encodes CDR1 MDHEN and CDR2 SYDVKM.

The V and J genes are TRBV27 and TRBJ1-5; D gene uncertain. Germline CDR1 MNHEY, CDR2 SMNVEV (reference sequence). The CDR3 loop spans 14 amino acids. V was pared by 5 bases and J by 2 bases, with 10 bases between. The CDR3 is CASSKGWGNQPQHF. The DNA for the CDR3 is TGTGCCAGCAGTAAAGGTTGGGGCAATCAGCCCCAGCATTTT.